Each of the 31 T cell receptor beta chains below was sequenced from the same sample in a study of CD8+ T cells in alopecia areata. The sorting of pooled cutaneous lymph node cells relied on CD4, CD8alpha, NKG2D, NKG2ACE and other markers. Sequencing relied on a cDNA template that was reverse transcribed from extracted RNA. TCRdb keeps only in-frame clones here, not all; method: immunoSEQ multiplex PCR. The specimen has under 350,000 clones, none found just once. The source material was CD4+ T cells sorted from a lymph node. These receptor sequences come from a C3H/HeJ mouse with alopecia areata. The MHC haplotype of the strain is H2-k.

Details on this clone: The listed genes are named as in mouse. The CDR3 end is not reached by the read, which stops 4 residues before it; the germline J gene fills it in. The V call is TRBV4, the J call TRBJ2-7; the D is unclear. The V and J ends lost 5 bases and 0 bases respectively, with 2 bases between them. The CDR3 is 11 residues long. From germline, CDR1 is LGHDT and CDR2 YNNKQL (reference sequence). The CDR3 DNA, read in part, is TGTGCCAGCAGCCACTCCTAT. Protein product: CASSHSY. The full CDR3 protein reads CASSHSYEQYF.

Comment on this clone: Mouse gene names apply. The read terminates 4 residues ahead of where the CDR3 ends, so the germline J gene completes it. The gene calls are TRBV13-1 and TRBJ2-4; unclear D gene. The length of the CDR3 is 12 residues. Germline values: CDR1 NSHNY, CDR2 SYGAGN. Incomplete CDR3 DNA: TGTGCCAGCAGTGATGCCTCAAAC. Its protein is CASSDASN. The CDR3 in full is CASSDASNTLYF.

This clone came up many times. Mouse germline and gene names are used. The sequenced fragment ends 4 residues before the CDR3 boundary, so the rest is inferred from the germline J gene. The same CDR3 can be traced to other DNA sequences in this sample. The rearrangement uses TRBV19 and TRBJ2-7; tentatively, D is TRBD2 (6 bases). CDR1 and CDR2 from the germline V gene are FNHDT and SITEND (reference sequence). This CDR3 has 12 residues. Here the CDR3 reads CASSMGGYEQYF. The sequenced part of the CDR3 DNA is TGTGCCAGCAGTATGGGGGGTTAT.

Regarding this clone: Gene names and germline refer to mouse. Sequencing ends 4 residues short of the CDR3 end; the germline J gene provides the rest. This chain connects TRBV31 to TRBJ1-1, with D possibly being TRBD1 (5 bases). The CDR3 covers 16 residues. In germline, CDR1 is GKSSPN, CDR2 SITVG. The V end lost 3 bases, the J end lost 4 bases, and 21 bases lay between the germline ends. The CDR3 DNA, read in part, is TGTGCCTGGAGCCCTGGCCCAGGGAAACAAGGCACA. It yields the protein CAWSPGPGKQGT. In full, the CDR3 is CAWSPGPGKQGTEVFF.

Concerning this clone: Gene names are the mouse ones. The sequenced CDR3 bases are TGTGCCAGCAGTGCACCTGCAAACACA. Its translation is CASSAPANT. The CDR3, in full, reads CASSAPANTEVFF. The gene calls are TRBV13-3 and TRBJ1-1; D call uncertain. Sequencing ends 4 residues short of the CDR3 end; the germline J gene provides the rest. Germline loops: CDR1 NNHDY, CDR2 SYVADS. The V end was cut by 3 bases, the J end by 0 bases, with 6 bases between. The CDR3 has 13 residues.

Comments on this clone: Gene and germline names: mouse. The read finishes 4 residues shy of the CDR3 end, and the germline J gene is used to complete it. The rearrangement links TRBV19 to TRBJ2-2; 9 bases are a match to TRBD2. CDR1 FNHDT and CDR2 SITEND come from the germline V gene (reference sequence). The CDR3 extends over 17 amino acids. V was pared by 2 bases and J by 1 base, with 6 bases of the junction left unmatched. The covered CDR3 bases are TGTGCCAGCAGTATCGCCTGGGGGGGGATAAACACCGGG. Translated: CASSIAWGGINTG. The CDR3 in full is CASSIAWGGINTGQLYF.

This clone has only a few counts. The genes are named according to mouse. The read terminates 4 residues before the CDR3 end, so the remaining end is supplied by the germline J gene. The J gene is TRBJ1-2, the V gene TRBV12-1; no clear D gene. The CDR3 has 15 amino acids. The germline V gene encodes CDR1 SGHSN and CDR2 HYEKVE. The V end lost 1 base, the J end lost 0 bases, and 11 bases lay between the germline ends. The CDR3 reads CASSLSPSANSDYTF. CDR3 DNA (partial): TGTGCCAGCTCTCTATCCCCCAGTGCAAACTCC.

This clone has just a few counts. The gene symbols are mouse symbols. The read ends 4 residues early relative to the CDR3; the germline J gene fills the gap. Other DNA variants within this sample encode the same CDR3. The chain employs TRBV14 and TRBJ2-5, with 7 nucleotides matching TRBD1. Unmatched junction bases numbered 3, after V lost 4 bases and J lost 1 base. The CDR3 covers 14 residues. Germline loops: CDR1 SGHDT, CDR2 FRDEAV. Incomplete CDR3 DNA: TGTGCCAGCAGTCCCACAGGGGACCAAGAC. This encodes CASSPTGDQD. The entire CDR3 reads CASSPTGDQDTQYF.

This clone was observed a handful of times. The gene names here belong to mouse. The sequenced fragment ends 4 residues before the CDR3 boundary, so the rest is inferred from the germline J gene. Within the sample, other DNA sequences also encode this same CDR3. The V and J genes are TRBV1 and TRBJ2-7, with D tentatively TRBD2 (5 bases). V lost 3 bases and J lost 0, with 9 bases in between. Germline V CDR1 and CDR2: NSQYPW, LRSPGD (reference sequence). The CDR3 runs 14 residues. CDR3 bases read: TGCACCTGCAGTGCTCTGGGCAGCTCCTAT. Its protein is CTCSALGSSY. The whole CDR3 region reads CTCSALGSSYEQYF.

The sample holds a few counts of this clone. Gene and germline names: mouse. Sequencing ends 4 residues short of the CDR3 end; the germline J gene provides the rest. Other DNA sequences of this sample code for an identical CDR3. This chain connects TRBV13-1 to TRBJ2-3; D is possibly TRBD1 (5 bases). Germline values: CDR1 NSHNY, CDR2 SYGAGN. Trimming took off 2 bases at V and 4 bases at J, with 8 bases between the two ends. The CDR3 covers 13 residues. The CDR3 is CASSDSGTETLYF. The sequenced part of the CDR3 DNA is TGTGCCAGCAGTGACTCAGGGACAGAA.

This clone appeared many times. Gene labels here are mouse ones. From the germline J gene comes the end of the CDR3, since the read stops 4 residues before it. The rearrangement joins TRBV1 to TRBJ1-1, with D tentatively TRBD1 (5 bases). V gave up 0 bases and J gave up 3 bases, with 8 bases separating them. Germline V gives CDR1 NSQYPW, CDR2 LRSPGD (reference sequence). The CDR3 has 14 amino acids. The CDR3 is CTCSADQGYTEVFF. The sequenced part of the CDR3 DNA is TGCACCTGCAGTGCAGATCAGGGATACACA.

This clone was observed a handful of times. Any gene name here is a mouse gene name. Read coverage stops 3 residues before the CDR3 terminus; the germline J gene supplies the remainder. V is TRBV5 and J is TRBJ1-6, with no clear D. TRBJ1-6 is recorded as an ORF, its role being uncertain. The V end lost 1 base, the J end lost 0 bases, and 4 bases lay between the germline ends. The CDR3 runs to 15 residues. Germline V gene data show CDR1 as LGHNA and CDR2 as YNLKQL (reference sequence). This CDR3 reads CASSQVGSYNSPLYF. The part of the CDR3 DNA that was read is TGTGCCAGCAGCCAAGTAGGTTCCTATAATTCGCCC.

Comments on this clone: Mouse germline and gene names are used. With the read ending 4 residues before the CDR3 end, the germline J gene is used to fill in that end. This rearrangement joins TRBV29 to TRBJ2-2, with 9 bases fitting TRBD1. Trimming removed 5 bases from V and 4 bases from J; junction bases left unmatched: 2. Germline lookup yields CDR1 MSHET and CDR2 SYDVDS. The CDR3 runs 14 residues. The CDR3 bases that were read are TGTGCTAGCAGTCGACAGGGGGGCACCGGG. It is translated as CASSRQGGTG. In full, the CDR3 is CASSRQGGTGQLYF.

Only a few counts were recorded for this clone. Genes here carry mouse names. The read stops 4 residues short of the end of the CDR3; the missing end is completed from the germline J gene. The V gene is TRBV31, the J gene TRBJ1-2, with a weak D call TRBD1 (5 bases). CDR1 and CDR2 (germline): GKSSPN, SITVG. This CDR3 has 13 residues. V was clipped by 2 bases and J by 2 bases, with 9 bases between them. Incomplete CDR3 DNA: TGTGCCTGGAGTAACTGGGGGAACTCC. This translates into CAWSNWGNS. The complete CDR3 sequence is CAWSNWGNSDYTF.

This clone was seen only a few times. The genes are named according to mouse. The CDR3 is cut off 4 residues early in the read; its end comes from the germline J gene. This CDR3 is also generated by other DNA sequences in the sample. The chain combines TRBV13-1 with TRBJ1-1; TRBD1 might be the D (5 bases). Germline V gene sequence: CDR1 NSHNY, CDR2 SYGAGN. The CDR3 consists of 13 residues. Trimming removed 5 bases at V and 1 base at J, with 9 bases between. The covered CDR3 bases are TGTGCCAGCAGACCTGACAGGAACACA. Its translation: CASRPDRNT. The CDR3 in its entirety is CASRPDRNTEVFF.

This clone was observed a few times. Here the gene names and germline are mouse. Coverage ceases 4 residues before the CDR3 finishes, and the germline J gene fills in the end. V is TRBV13-1 and J is TRBJ2-3; 10 bases fit TRBD2. The CDR3 has 15 amino acids. V dropped 4 bases and J dropped 3; count of bases not matched to a gene: 5. Germline CDR1 is NSHNY and CDR2 is SYGAGN. The covered CDR3 bases are TGTGCCAGCAGTAGACTGGGGGGCGCAGCAGAA. It specifies CASSRLGGAAE. The CDR3, in full, reads CASSRLGGAAETLYF.

This clone has more than one count but fewer than ten. These gene names are mouse names. The observed sequence ends 4 residues before the CDR3 terminus, with the missing tail filled in from the germline J gene. Other DNA sequences from this sample encode an identical CDR3 as well. The J gene is TRBJ2-3, the V gene TRBV19, with TRBD2 matching 9 bases. The CDR3 is made up of 15 amino acids. Germline loops: CDR1 FNHDT, CDR2 SITEND (reference sequence). With V trimmed by 4 bases and J by 1 base, 4 bases remained unmatched. The chain's CDR3 is CASSPTGGGAETLYF. The DNA read from the CDR3 is TGTGCCAGCAGTCCGACTGGGGGCGGTGCAGAA.

This clone has just a few counts. Germline and genes here are mouse. From the germline J gene comes the end of the CDR3, since the read stops 4 residues before it. The V call is TRBV13-1, the J call TRBJ2-1; tentative D call: TRBD1 (5 bases). From germline, CDR1 is NSHNY and CDR2 SYGAGN. Trimming cost V 0 bases and J 4 bases, with 11 bases left between them. This CDR3 region has 15 residues. Here the CDR3 reads CASSDVQGGYAEQFF. Incomplete CDR3 DNA: TGTGCCAGCAGTGATGTTCAGGGAGGGTATGCT.

This clone was seen more than once but under ten times. Gene names follow the mouse nomenclature. CDR3 DNA (partial): TGTGCCAGCAGTGGTTACAGGGAGAGGGCAGAA. It yields the protein CASSGYRERAE. The entire CDR3 protein is CASSGYRERAETLYF. V and J are TRBV13-1 and TRBJ2-3, with D possibly TRBD1 on 6 matching bases. The read is 4 residues too short to cover the CDR3 end, so that end is filled in from the germline J gene. V lost 3 bases and J lost 3, with 14 bases in between. CDR3 length: 15 residues. The germline V gene has CDR1 NSHNY and CDR2 SYGAGN.

This clone turned up a few times. Genes and germline are mouse. The read falls 4 residues short of the CDR3 end, and the missing part is taken from the germline J gene. Other DNA sequences in this specimen translate into the identical CDR3. The chain carries TRBV19 and TRBJ2-1; 8 bases align to TRBD1. The CDR3 is 14 residues long. Germline CDR1 reads FNHDT; CDR2 reads SITEND (reference sequence). The V segment lost 3 bases and the J segment 4 bases; nucleotides outside the gene matches: 3. The part of the CDR3 DNA that was read is TGTGCCAGCAGTACCGGACAGGGATATGCT. It yields the protein CASSTGQGYA. In full, the CDR3 reads CASSTGQGYAEQFF.

As regards this clone: The gene symbols are mouse symbols. Read data end 4 residues before the CDR3 end; the end is taken from the germline J gene. The gene calls are TRBV14 and TRBJ2-2; 10 bases fit TRBD1. This CDR3 contains 17 residues. Trimming took 4 bases from V and 3 from J; bases not matched to a gene: 9. Germline V CDR1 and CDR2: SGHDT, FRDEAV. The CDR3 sequence: CASSLRGQGRDTGQLYF. The DNA read from the CDR3 is TGTGCCAGCAGTCTCCGGGGACAGGGGAGAGACACCGGG.

This clone came up a few times. Gene labels here are mouse ones. Sequencing ends 4 residues short of the CDR3 end; the germline J gene provides the rest. V and J are TRBV19 and TRBJ2-5; 10 nucleotides align to TRBD2. Unmatched junction bases numbered 4, after V lost 4 bases and J lost 2 bases. CDR3 size: 15 residues. The V gene's germline CDR1 is FNHDT and CDR2 SITEND (reference sequence). CDR3 residues: CASSLRLGGQDTQYF. CDR3 DNA, as far as it was read: TGTGCCAGCAGTCTCCGACTGGGGGGCCAAGAC.

This clone was found a few times. Gene names and germline match the mouse. Read sequence stops 3 residues before the CDR3 end, and the germline J gene provides the missing end. The genes are TRBV31 and TRBJ1-6; 9 nucleotides agree with TRBD1. TRBJ1-6 is given ORF status, its function remaining uncertain. V lost 0 bases and J lost 8; bases outside the gene matches: 8. The CDR3 contains 16 residues. The germline V gene has CDR1 GKSSPN and CDR2 SITVG. This CDR3 is CAWSLPGQGVHSPLYF. The CDR3 bases that were read are TGTGCCTGGAGTCTCCCGGGACAGGGAGTCCATTCGCCC.

Comments on this clone: Gene names are the mouse ones. The read is 4 residues too short to cover the CDR3 end, so that end is filled in from the germline J gene. The chain employs TRBV19 and TRBJ2-5, with 7 bases fitting TRBD2. CDR1 FNHDT and CDR2 SITEND come from the germline V gene (reference sequence). The CDR3 spans 13 residues. CDR3 amino acids: CASMATGEDTQYF. CDR3 bases read: TGTGCCAGCATGGCTACTGGGGAAGAC.

This clone was detected a few times. Germline and genes: mouse. The CDR3 extends 4 residues past the end of the read, so its final part is completed from the germline J gene. This rearrangement joins TRBV5 to TRBJ1-2; no clear D gene. The germline CDR1 and CDR2 sequences are LGHNA and YNLKQL (reference sequence). Trimming left V 0 bases short and J 0 bases short, with 8 bases between. CDR3 length: 15 residues. CDR3 region: CASSQDYSPNSDYTF. The CDR3 DNA, read in part, is TGTGCCAGCAGCCAAGATTACAGTCCAAACTCC.

For this clone: The gene symbols are mouse symbols. Partial CDR3 DNA: TGTGCCAGCAGCCAAGCCAGGGGGCCAGAA. Translation: CASSQARGPE. The whole CDR3 protein reads CASSQARGPETLYF. This chain links TRBV5 with TRBJ2-3; 8 positions agree with TRBD1. The sequence runs out 4 residues before the end of the CDR3; the remainder is reconstructed from the germline J gene. This CDR3 spans 14 amino acids. Unmatched junction bases numbered 1, after V lost 1 base and J lost 4 bases. Germline CDR1 LGHNA, CDR2 YNLKQL (reference sequence).

Worth noting for this clone: Gene names denote mouse genes. Sequencing ends 4 residues short of the CDR3 end; the germline J gene provides the rest. The sample carries other DNA sequences with the same CDR3. V is TRBV5 and J is TRBJ2-7; TRBD2 matches at 9 bases. Germline CDR1 and CDR2: LGHNA and YNLKQL (reference sequence). CDR3 length equals 14 residues. The CDR3 reads CASSPGLGTYEQYF. The CDR3 bases that were read are TGTGCCAGCAGCCCCGGACTGGGGACATAT.

In the case of this clone: Genes and germline come from the mouse. Partial CDR3 DNA: TGTGCCAGCAGCCCGGGACTGGGGAATGCT. Translated: CASSPGLGNA. The full CDR3 is CASSPGLGNAEQFF. V gene TRBV13-3 combines with J gene TRBJ2-1, with 10 bases aligning to TRBD2. The read finishes 4 residues shy of the CDR3 end, and the germline J gene is used to complete it. CDR1 is NNHDY and CDR2 is SYVADS in the germline V gene. CDR3 length: 14 amino acids. J gave up 5 bases and V 5 bases, and 4 bases lay outside the gene matches.

This clone showed up many times. The gene names given are mouse names. From the germline J gene comes the end of the CDR3, since the read stops 4 residues before it. This rearrangement joins TRBV13-2 to TRBJ1-2; 10 bases align to TRBD1. V dropped 1 base and J dropped 3; count of bases not matched to a gene: 6. Germline CDR1 reads NNHNN; CDR2 reads SYGAGS (reference sequence). The CDR3 extends over 16 amino acids. CDR3 protein: CASGDPGQGTDSDYTF. CDR3 bases read: TGTGCCAGCGGTGATCCGGGACAGGGGACGGACTCC.

Notes on this clone: Here the gene names and germline are mouse. The read is 4 residues too short to cover the CDR3 end, so that end is filled in from the germline J gene. This CDR3 is also generated by other DNA sequences in the sample. The chain recombines TRBV13-3 with TRBJ2-5, with D possibly matching TRBD2 (5 bases). The germline V gene encodes CDR1 NNHDY and CDR2 SYVADS. V was pared by 0 bases and J by 0 bases, with 5 bases between. The CDR3 has 14 residues. The CDR3 bases that were read are TGTGCCAGCAGTGATGCTGGGAACCAAGAC. It translates to CASSDAGNQD. The whole CDR3 sequence is CASSDAGNQDTQYF.

This clone was seen a few times. The gene symbols are mouse symbols. The DNA ends 4 residues before the CDR3 does, and the rest of the CDR3 is filled in from the germline J gene. The chain employs TRBV19 and TRBJ2-1; 7 nucleotides line up with TRBD2. Per germline, CDR1 FNHDT and CDR2 SITEND (reference sequence). Trimming at V came to 6 bases and at J to 0 bases, leaving 3 bases not matched to a gene. The CDR3 is 14 amino acids. The CDR3 loop is CASTGGYNYAEQFF. The DNA read from the CDR3 is TGTGCCAGCACGGGGGGGTATAACTATGCT.